Listed below are T cell receptor beta chains from one sample, sequenced in a study of cytomegalovirus exposure and HLA in healthy donors. Method: immunoSEQ multiplex PCR; TCRdb's copy keeps in-frame clones and lacks some. This repertoire includes around 140,000 clones. The material sequenced was PBMCs. These receptors originate from a man younger than 35 in good health and CMV-seronegative. Both conserved end residues are part of each CDR3. D genes are given only for firm matches.

NA	TRBV27	TRBJ2-7	CASSWKGRGPYEQYF	TGTGCCAGCAGTTGGAAAGGGAGAGGGCCCTACGAGCAGTACTTC
TRBD1	TRBV10-3	TRBJ1-2	CAISLDREDGYTF	TGTGCCATCAGTTTGGACAGGGAGGATGGCTACACCTTC
NA	TRBV6-5	TRBJ2-7	CASISQFTYEQYF	TGTGCCAGCATTTCGCAGTTCACCTACGAGCAGTACTTC
NA	TRBV11-3	TRBJ1-3	CASSRIRGSGNTIYF	TGTGCCAGCAGCCGGATAAGGGGGTCTGGAAACACCATATATTTT
NA	TRBV28	TRBJ1-1	CASIPSPHTEAFF	TGTGCCAGCATACCCAGTCCGCACACTGAAGCTTTCTTT
TRBD1	TRBV11-2	TRBJ2-3	CASSSNRGAPDTQYF	TGTGCCAGCAGCTCGAACAGGGGTGCCCCAGATACGCAGTATTTT
NA	TRBV6-5	TRBJ1-1	CASSYDRPRDTEAFF	TGTGCCAGCAGTTACGACAGGCCTAGGGACACTGAAGCTTTCTTT
TRBD2	TRBV7-9	TRBJ2-3	CASSLRAGGPTDTQYF	TGTGCCAGCAGCTTACGAGCGGGAGGACCCACAGATACGCAGTATTTT
NA	TRBV5-1	TRBJ2-2	CASSLDGYTGELFF	TGCGCCAGCAGCTTGGACGGTTACACCGGGGAGCTGTTTTTT
TRBD2	TRBV9	TRBJ2-1	CASSGSAGGSYNEQFF	TGTGCCAGCAGCGGGTCCGCGGGAGGTTCATACAATGAGCAGTTCTTC
NA	TRBV29-1	TRBJ2-7	CSVATGEWHYEQYF	TGCAGCGTTGCAACCGGGGAATGGCACTACGAGCAGTACTTC
NA	TRBV6-5	TRBJ1-6	CASSYRGYNSPLHF	TGTGCCAGCAGTTATCGAGGGTACAATTCACCCCTCCACTTT
TRBD1	TRBV2	TRBJ2-3	CARGAEGAPSADTQYF	TGTGCCAGAGGGGCCGAGGGGGCCCCTTCAGCAGATACGCAGTATTTT
NA	TRBV29-1	TRBJ1-2	CSVVVSPANYGYTF	TGCAGCGTTGTCGTTTCACCGGCTAACTATGGCTACACCTTC
NA	TRBV6-5	TRBJ1-5	CASSYVSELQPQHF	TGTGCCAGCAGTTACGTGTCAGAACTACAGCCCCAGCATTTT
TRBD1	TRBV23-1	TRBJ2-7	CASSQRVPGQGKGEQYF	TGCGCCAGCAGTCAACGGGTACCGGGACAGGGGAAAGGCGAGCAGTACTTC
NA	TRBV7-8	TRBJ1-5	CASSSDLSRDYSNQPQHF	TGTGCCAGCAGCTCCGATCTGAGCAGGGATTATAGCAATCAGCCCCAGCATTTT
NA	TRBV7-2	TRBJ2-7	CASSLLRGNRRDEQYF	TGTGCCAGCAGCTTACTCCGCGGGAACCGTAGGGACGAGCAGTACTTC
NA	TRBV11-2	TRBJ2-3	CASSLGRSAAKRRDTQYF	TGTGCCAGCAGCCTAGGTCGGTCAGCGGCGAAAAGGCGAGATACGCAGTATTTT
NA	TRBV5-4	TRBJ2-3	CASSLGLTGGTDTQYF	TGTGCCAGCAGCTTGGGCCTTACGGGGGGCACAGATACGCAGTATTTT
TRBD1	TRBV6-1	TRBJ1-4	CASSEHQGAREKLFF	TGTGCCAGCAGTGAGCATCAGGGGGCGCGTGAAAAACTGTTTTTT
NA	TRBV19	TRBJ2-7	CARGHEQYF	TGTGCCAGGGGGCACGAGCAGTACTTC
TRBD1	TRBV5-8	TRBJ2-7	CASSLDRGVTYEQYF	TGTGCCAGCAGCTTGGACAGGGGAGTAACCTACGAGCAGTACTTC
NA	TRBV6-1	TRBJ1-2	CASIVDKNYGYTF	TGTGCCAGCATCGTGGACAAAAACTATGGCTACACCTTC
TRBD2	TRBV7-2	TRBJ2-3	CASSFRLAMNTQYF	TGTGCCAGCAGCTTCCGACTAGCGATGAATACGCAGTATTTT
NA	TRBV28	TRBJ2-1	CASGGIQGFLFF	TGTGCCAGTGGGGGGATACAGGGGTTTCTGTTCTTC
NA	TRBV19	TRBJ2-1	CASRVPGGRKGNEQFF	TGTGCCAGTAGGGTTCCCGGGGGGCGAAAAGGCAATGAGCAGTTCTTC
NA	TRBV30	TRBJ1-4	CAWRRGGIEKLFF	TGTGCCTGGCGGCGGGGGGGTATTGAAAAACTGTTTTTT
TRBD1	TRBV11-2	TRBJ2-2	CASSSGAGTGRTGELFF	TGTGCCAGCAGCTCGGGCGCCGGGACAGGGCGGACCGGGGAGCTGTTTTTT
TRBD1	TRBV5-4	TRBJ2-7	CASSHDRAYEQYF	TGTGCCAGCAGCCACGACAGGGCCTACGAGCAGTACTTC
NA	TRBV28	TRBJ1-5	CASTTTALGPNQPQHF	TGTGCCAGCACCACGACTGCTTTGGGGCCCAATCAGCCCCAGCATTTT
TRBD1	TRBV7-8	TRBJ1-5	CASSLSSGGGQPQHF	TGTGCCAGCAGCTTATCCTCAGGGGGAGGTCAGCCCCAGCATTTT
NA	TRBV7-9	TRBJ2-3	CASSPPDVGVPTDTQYF	TGTGCCAGCAGCCCGCCAGACGTCGGGGTCCCCACAGATACGCAGTATTTT
NA	TRBV7-9	TRBJ1-3	CASTTGLSGNTIYF	TGTGCCAGCACCACAGGGCTCTCTGGAAACACCATATATTTT
NA	TRBV7-9	TRBJ2-2	CASSSVRDRRRGELFF	TGTGCCAGCAGCTCAGTCCGAGACAGGAGGAGGGGGGAGCTGTTTTTT
TRBD1	TRBV19	TRBJ2-6	CASSPGQGMAGANVLTF	TGTGCCAGTAGTCCCGGACAGGGGATGGCCGGGGCCAACGTCCTGACTTTC
NA	TRBV27	TRBJ2-7	CASRSSYEQYF	TGTGCCAGCCGCTCATCCTACGAGCAGTACTTC
NA	TRBV7-3	TRBJ1-2	CASSLDSNYGYTF	TGTGCCAGCAGCCTCGACAGCAACTATGGCTACACCTTC
TRBD1	TRBV25-1	TRBJ1-3	CASSELGQANSGNTIYF	TGTGCCAGCAGTGAACTGGGACAGGCTAACTCTGGAAACACCATATATTTT
TRBD2	TRBV15	TRBJ2-3	CATSAYPGTSGRDPDTQYF	TGTGCCACCAGCGCATACCCTGGGACTAGCGGGAGGGATCCAGATACGCAGTATTTT
TRBD1	TRBV5-5	TRBJ2-7	CASSFGTGEQYF	TGTGCCAGCAGCTTCGGGACAGGGGAGCAGTACTTC
TRBD1	TRBV28	TRBJ1-2	CASSPRTGASYGYTF	TGTGCCAGCAGTCCCAGGACAGGGGCGTCCTATGGCTACACCTTC
NA	TRBV7-3	TRBJ2-3	CASSSKGGWGATDTQYF	TGTGCCAGCAGCTCAAAGGGTGGATGGGGAGCCACAGATACGCAGTATTTT
NA	TRBV7-9	TRBJ1-2	CASSLAQGGDGYTF	TGTGCCAGCAGCTTAGCCCAGGGAGGCGATGGCTACACCTTC
NA	TRBV6-1	TRBJ1-1	CASTSGVMNTEAFF	TGTGCCAGTACCTCGGGGGTGATGAACACTGAAGCTTTCTTT
TRBD1	TRBV28	TRBJ2-3	CASSFPQTGVADTQYF	TGTGCCAGCAGTTTCCCCCAAACAGGGGTGGCAGATACGCAGTATTTT
NA	TRBV10-3	TRBJ2-4	CAISEDYKNIQYF	TGTGCCATCAGTGAGGACTACAAAAACATTCAGTACTTC
TRBD1	TRBV18	TRBJ1-3	CASSASRGLSGNTIYF	TGTGCCAGCTCAGCCTCCAGGGGGCTCTCTGGAAACACCATATATTTT
NA	TRBV9	TRBJ2-1	CASSVSGNEQFF	TGTGCCAGCAGCGTATCCGGCAATGAGCAGTTCTTC
TRBD1	TRBV4-3	TRBJ1-5	CASSQDKTGGQPQHF	TGCGCCAGCAGCCAAGATAAGACAGGGGGTCAGCCCCAGCATTTT
NA	TRBV2	TRBJ2-5	CASSEGRAVQETQYF	TGTGCCAGCAGTGAAGGGAGGGCAGTTCAAGAGACCCAGTACTTC
TRBD1	TRBV15	TRBJ1-2	CATRTGVGNGYTF	TGTGCCACCCGAACAGGGGTAGGGAATGGCTACACCTTC
TRBD1	TRBV11-2	TRBJ1-5	CASSSGQNQPQHF	TGTGCCAGCAGCTCGGGACAGAATCAGCCCCAGCATTTT
TRBD1	TRBV5-4	TRBJ1-2	CASSLRDRVGGYTF	TGTGCCAGCAGCTTACGGGACAGGGTCGGGGGCTACACCTTC
NA	TRBV11-3	TRBJ2-3	CASSLDPTGDTQYF	TGTGCCAGCAGCTTAGATCCAACGGGTGATACGCAGTATTTT
NA	TRBV6-5	TRBJ2-2	CASSYYSGELFF	TGTGCCAGCAGTTACTATAGCGGGGAGCTGTTTTTT
TRBD2	TRBV15	TRBJ2-7	CATSRDRDSGAEQYF	TGTGCCACCAGCAGAGATCGAGATAGCGGGGCCGAGCAGTACTTC
TRBD2	TRBV4-1	TRBJ2-5	CASSQDGTSIETQYF	TGCGCCAGCAGCCAAGATGGGACTAGTATCGAGACCCAGTACTTC
TRBD1	TRBV28	TRBJ2-3	CASNPHRDRRTDTQYF	TGTGCCAGCAATCCCCACCGGGACAGGCGCACAGATACGCAGTATTTT